This TCR beta chain was retrieved from a study of control samples from healthy donors and cancer patients (dated by TCRdb to the early 2020s). A remark on this clone: Its antigen remains undetermined. No clone much larger than this one lies a single base away; base qualities are absent.

CDR3 length: 15 amino acids, cysteine to phenylalanine. The only DNA kept is the CDR3, 45 bases in frame from the first base. The library was produced with the immunoSEQ multiplex PCR assay. TCRdb re-hosts the immuneACCESS table, in-frame sequences only. Its copies lack some clones; in the studies checked, an unresolved V gene accounts for under half of them, and the cause for the rest is not known. The sample contains about 190,000 clones, approximately 91% of them found a single time. Jointly, the top ten make up 1.5% to 2% of the sample. The chain uses TRBV21-1 and TRBJ1-5; the D call of TRBD1 is as the table states it, not checked on the DNA. TRBV21-1 represents a pseudogene. This receptor was identified in a young man in good health. Material: blood. The CDR3 loop reads CASSTYRGRNQPQHF. The base sequence is TGTGCCAGCAGCACTTACAGGGGACGCAATCAGCCCCAGCATTTT.